A single sample is the source of the 15 T cell receptor beta chains below, sequenced in a study of blood T cells in healthy people across ages. Sample-barcoded 5' priming and a J-beta primer mix drove a second PCR of about 6 to 12 cycles. Each CDR3 protein gets one entry after TCRdb re-called the 5' RACE reads with MiXCR. The sample consists of about 1,400,000 distinct CDR3 sequences, roughly 60% of them appearing once. What was sequenced was blood. The receptor source for this set is a young man in good health.

The chain combines TRBV11-1 with TRBJ2-6; TRBD1 might be the D (7 bases). The germline V gene encodes CDR1 SGHAT and CDR2 FQDESV (reference sequence). The CDR3 spans 21 residues. Trimming left V 5 bases short and J 0 bases short, with 26 bases between. The CDR3 is CASSPRTINRGLSSGANVLTF. The CDR3 DNA reads TGTGCCAGCAGCCCGAGGACTATCAACAGGGGACTTAGCTCTGGGGCCAACGTCCTGACTTTC.

The rearrangement uses TRBV6-1 and TRBJ1-1; the D gene is possibly TRBD1 (6 bases). The germline V and J ends were trimmed by 7 bases and 4 bases, with 16 bases remaining between them. The germline V gene has CDR1 MNHNS and CDR2 SASEGT. The CDR3 consists of 14 residues. The CDR3 nucleotides read TGTGCCAGCAAACACAGGGAGAGAGTCACTGAAGCTTTCTTT. Encoded protein: CASKHRERVTEAFF.

The chain carries TRBV6-1 and TRBJ2-6, with 7 positions matching TRBD1. Looked up from germline, CDR1 is MNHNS and CDR2 is SASEGT. The CDR3 has 16 amino acids. The junction had 5 bases not matched to a gene; V was cut back by 4 bases and J by 2 bases. The CDR3 DNA reads TGTGCCAGCAGTGGGTACAGGGGTGCTGGGGCCAACGTCCTGACTTTC. Amino acid sequence: CASSGYRGAGANVLTF.

V is TRBV4-3 and J is TRBJ2-7, with D perhaps TRBD2 (6 bases). CDR1 is LGHNA and CDR2 is YSLEER in the germline V gene. V was clipped by 0 bases and J by 1 base, with 10 bases between them. The CDR3 runs 15 residues. Here the CDR3 reads CASSQDLRGSYEQYF. CDR3 DNA sequence: TGCGCCAGCAGCCAAGATTTGCGGGGATCCTACGAGCAGTACTTC.

The J gene is TRBJ1-2, the V gene TRBV13, with 10 nucleotides matching TRBD1. Unmatched junction bases numbered 5, after V lost 5 bases and J lost 2 bases. Germline CDR1 reads PRHDT; CDR2 reads FYEKMQ (reference sequence). The CDR3 consists of 15 residues. The CDR3: CASSPQGQGNYGYTF. The CDR3 DNA reads TGTGCCAGCAGCCCCCAGGGACAGGGGAACTATGGCTACACCTTC.

The chain employs TRBV3-1 and TRBJ2-2; no clear D gene. Germline V gene sequence: CDR1 LGHDT, CDR2 YNNKEL (reference sequence). The CDR3 covers 13 residues. The V gene lost 0 bases and the J gene lost 5 bases, with 4 bases spanning the gap. The CDR3 spells CASSQDPTGELFF. CDR3 DNA: TGTGCCAGCAGCCAAGACCCAACCGGGGAGCTGTTTTTT.

This clonotype has more than one count but fewer than ten. The chain carries TRBV29-1 and TRBJ1-1; D not certain. CDR3 length: 14 amino acids. The V end lost 4 bases, the J end lost 3 bases, and 15 bases lay between the germline ends. Germline CDR1 is SQVTM and CDR2 is ANQGSEA. The CDR3 bases are TGCAGCGTTGGCATTCCAGACATCTACACTGAAGCTTTCTTT. Its protein product is CSVGIPDIYTEAFF.

The chain uses TRBV4-3 and TRBJ2-1; the D is unclear. The CDR3 has 13 residues. Looked up from germline, CDR1 is LGHNA and CDR2 is YSLEER. Deletions cut 0 bases from V and 10 bases from J, with 10 bases between. The CDR3 sequence is CASSQDQAREQFF. The CDR3 DNA sequence: TGCGCCAGCAGCCAAGATCAGGCCAGGGAGCAGTTCTTC.

The genes are TRBV10-3 and TRBJ2-5, with D unclear. CDR3 size: 14 residues. The germline gives CDR1 ENHRY, CDR2 SYGVKD. V was shortened by 0 bases and J by 1 base, with 6 bases between the two germline ends. The CDR3 spells CAISESESQETQYF. The CDR3 DNA sequence: TGTGCCATCAGTGAGTCAGAAAGCCAAGAGACCCAGTACTTC.

This clonotype came up once. The gene calls are TRBV4-3 and TRBJ2-7, with D perhaps matching TRBD1 or TRBD2 (6 bases each). The germline V gene encodes CDR1 LGHNA and CDR2 YSLEER. The V end lost 3 bases, the J end lost 0 bases, and 18 bases lay between the germline ends. The CDR3 extends over 17 amino acids. The CDR3 DNA reads as TGCGCCAGCAGCCACAGCCCGGGGGCCCTCAGCTCCTACGAGCAGTACTTC. Translation: CASSHSPGALSSYEQYF.

This clonotype showed up just a few times. The chain combines TRBV4-3 with TRBJ2-3; no definite D call. Trimming left V 0 bases short and J 4 bases short, with 8 bases between. Germline V gene lookup returns CDR1 LGHNA and CDR2 YSLEER. CDR3 length equals 14 residues. The CDR3 coding sequence is TGCGCCAGCAGCCAAGATTGGGAAGCAGATACGCAGTATTTT. Translation: CASSQDWEADTQYF.

The chain carries TRBV28 and TRBJ2-1, with 7 bases aligning to TRBD1. Unmatched junction bases numbered 8, after V lost 2 bases and J lost 10 bases. This CDR3 comprises 14 residues. Per germline, CDR1 MDHEN and CDR2 SYDVKM. The CDR3 spells CASSLNRGEWEQFF. As DNA, the CDR3 is TGTGCCAGCAGTTTAAACAGGGGCGAATGGGAGCAGTTCTTC. Filled out from reference TRBV28 and TRBJ2-1, the complete variable domain reads DVKVTQSSRYLVKRTGEKVFLECVQDMDHENMFWYRQDPGLGLRLIYFSYDVKMKEKGDIPEGYSVSREKKERFSLILESASTNQTSMYLCASSLNRGEWEQFFGPGTRLTVL.

This clonotype was counted many times. The rearrangement links TRBV4-1 to TRBJ2-7; D not resolved. The CDR3 spans 14 residues. CDR1 MGHRA and CDR2 YSYEKL come from the germline V gene. Trimming removed 1 base from V and 4 bases from J, with 11 bases in between. The CDR3: CASSQVGGSYEQYF. CDR3 coding DNA: TGCGCCAGCAGCCAAGTTGGCGGTTCTTACGAGCAGTACTTC.

The chain uses TRBV6-5 and TRBJ2-7, with 10 bases that match TRBD1. V shed 2 bases and J 2 bases; nucleotides not matched to a gene: 6. Germline loops: CDR1 MNHEY, CDR2 SVGAGI. The CDR3 runs 16 residues. CDR3 nucleotide sequence: TGTGCCAGCAGTTACCGCTTCGGGACAGGGGCCTACGAGCAGTACTTC. Translated, it gives CASSYRFGTGAYEQYF.

The genes are TRBV27 and TRBJ1-2; D gene unclear. V was trimmed by 1 base and J by 7 bases, leaving 16 bases between them. Germline loops: CDR1 MNHEY, CDR2 SMNVEV (reference sequence). The CDR3 totals 15 residues. CDR3 sequence reads: CASSLLAGGESGYTF. In DNA, the CDR3 is TGTGCCAGCAGTTTATTGGCAGGTGGAGAGAGTGGCTACACCTTC.